These 24 T cell receptor beta chains were all obtained from the same sample, sequenced in a study of CD8+ T cells in alopecia areata. Following RNA extraction, reverse transcription yielded cDNA that acted as the sequencing template. Some clones are missing from TCRdb's copy, which holds only in-frame ones; the method was immunoSEQ multiplex PCR. The sample includes around 270,000 clones, 58% of them seen just once. Treatment: oral pan-JAK inhibitor, 5-10 mg twice daily. Sample: CD4+ T cells sorted from blood, taken at week 24, from a patient treated with tofacitinib. These TCRs come from a human donor with alopecia areata.

This chain joins TRBV6-5 and TRBJ1-2, with 8 bases that match TRBD1. The germline V gene encodes CDR1 MNHEY and CDR2 SVGAGI. V dropped 10 bases and J dropped 4; count of bases not matched to a gene: 8. The CDR3 has 13 residues. As DNA, the CDR3 is TGTGCCACCACCCCCGGGACAGGCTATGGCTACACCTTC. The encoded protein is CATTPGTGYGYTF.

This clone was recorded only once. This chain uses TRBV19 with TRBJ1-5, with a weak D call TRBD1 (5 bases). The CDR3 has 13 residues. The germline V gene encodes CDR1 LNHDA and CDR2 SQIVND (reference sequence). V was shortened by 3 bases and J by 5 bases, with 8 bases between the two germline ends. DNA of the CDR3: TGTGCCAGTAGTATCAGGGCCGATCAGCCCCAGCATTTT. Translating gives CASSIRADQPQHF.

This clone was picked up a small number of times. Different DNA sequences within this sample yield the same CDR3. The CDR3, as DNA: TGTGCCAGCAGCGTAGGGGGTGGAGATACGCAGTATTTT. Protein product: CASSVGGGDTQYF. V is TRBV9 and J is TRBJ2-3; no reliable D call. The CDR3 has 13 amino acids. V lost 0 bases, J lost 5 bases, and 7 bases lay in between. The V gene's germline CDR1 is SGDLS and CDR2 YYNGEE. The variable domain in full, completed from reference TRBV9 and TRBJ2-3, reads DSGVTQTPKHLITATGQRVTLRCSPRSGDLSVYWYQQSLDQGLQFLIQYYNGEERAKGNILERFSAQQFPDLHSELNLSSLELGDSALYFCASSVGGGDTQYFGPGTRLTVL.

The chain combines TRBV29-1 with TRBJ2-1; no definite D call. This CDR3 is 11 amino acids long. The germline gives CDR1 SQVTM, CDR2 ANQGSEA. With 1 base removed from V and 9 bases from J, the gap between germline ends came to 7 bases. The CDR3 sequence: CSVEGVSEQFF. For the CDR3, the DNA is TGCAGCGTTGAAGGGGTGAGTGAGCAGTTCTTC.

This clone has more than one count but fewer than ten. V is TRBV19 and J is TRBJ2-4; 7 bases are a match to TRBD1. Germline-derived CDR1 and CDR2 are LNHDA and SQIVND (reference sequence). The CDR3 sequence is 13 residues long. Germline trimming cut 5 bases from V and 6 bases from J; bases unmatched to any gene: 4. Here the CDR3 DNA reads TGTGCCAGTAGTCCGGGACAGTTAAACATTCAGTACTTC. Protein product: CASSPGQLNIQYF.

V and J are TRBV27 and TRBJ2-2; D call uncertain. The V end lost 6 bases, the J end lost 0 bases, and 5 bases lay between the germline ends. The CDR3 extends over 13 amino acids. Germline V lookup: CDR1 MNHEY, CDR2 SMNVEV (reference sequence). Written as DNA, the CDR3 is TGTGCCAGCAGAGATTCGAACACCGGGGAGCTGTTTTTT. Residues: CASRDSNTGELFF.

The chain combines TRBV19 with TRBJ1-6; no reliable D call. V lost 6 bases to trimming and J lost 8 bases, with 8 bases between them. This CDR3 contains 12 residues. Germline V gene lookup returns CDR1 LNHDA and CDR2 SQIVND (reference sequence). In DNA form, the CDR3 reads TGTGCCAGTAGGGAGAGACATTCACCCCTCCACTTT. Residues: CASRERHSPLHF.

V is TRBV5-4 and J is TRBJ2-3, with D possibly being TRBD2 (5 bases). CDR3 length: 16 residues. Germline loops: CDR1 SGHNT, CDR2 YYREEE (reference sequence). V was trimmed by 0 bases and J by 0 bases, leaving 11 bases between them. CDR3 amino acids: CASSLGAGGSTDTQYF. In DNA form, the CDR3 reads TGTGCCAGCAGCTTGGGGGCGGGCGGGAGCACAGATACGCAGTATTTT.

This rearrangement joins TRBV7-9 to TRBJ2-3, with a tentative D call TRBD1 (5 bases). The CDR3 loop spans 13 amino acids. Trimming removed 4 bases from V and 0 bases from J, with 5 bases in between. Germline CDR1 reads SEHNR; CDR2 reads FQNEAQ (reference sequence). The CDR3 DNA follows: TGTGCCAGCAGCTCAGGGAGCACAGATACGCAGTATTTT. Translating gives CASSSGSTDTQYF.

The chain is built from TRBV27 and TRBJ2-3; D is undetermined. Trimming stripped 4 bases from V and 0 bases from J, with 11 bases between. The CDR3 runs to 15 residues. The germline CDR1 and CDR2 sequences are MNHEY and SMNVEV (reference sequence). As DNA, the CDR3 is TGTGCCAGCAGTTCTGCCCCGGCTAGCACAGATACGCAGTATTTT. As protein: CASSSAPASTDTQYF.

The sample holds one count of this clone. The chain carries TRBV6-5 and TRBJ2-7; maybe TRBD2 (6 bases). The V gene lost 4 bases and the J gene lost 1 base, with 14 bases spanning the gap. The CDR3 has 15 amino acids. Germline V lookup: CDR1 MNHEY, CDR2 SVGAGI. This chain's CDR3 is CASSFGLWGSYEQYF. Here the CDR3 DNA reads TGTGCCAGCAGTTTTGGACTATGGGGGTCCTACGAGCAGTACTTC.

V usage is TRBV7-9 and J usage is TRBJ1-1, with D uncertain. This CDR3 has 14 residues. Germline lookup yields CDR1 SEHNR and CDR2 FQNEAQ (reference sequence). The V gene lost 4 bases and the J gene lost 4 bases, with 13 bases spanning the gap. The CDR3 sequence is CASSSPPMSTEAFF. The DNA of the CDR3 is TGTGCCAGCAGCTCCCCTCCAATGAGCACTGAAGCTTTCTTT.

This clone was counted a few times. The CDR3 bases are TGCGCCAGCAGCTCCGGGACAGGGGGCGACGAGCAGTACTTC. Translation: CASSSGTGGDEQYF. This chain joins TRBV5-1 and TRBJ2-7; 12 bases are shared with TRBD1. CDR1 is SGHRS, CDR2 YFSETQ, per germline. Trimming cost V 3 bases and J 5 bases; bases outside gene matches: 3. The CDR3 totals 14 residues.

This sequence joins TRBV7-9 and TRBJ1-2; 7 nucleotides agree with TRBD1. Germline V gene data show CDR1 as SEHNR and CDR2 as FQNEAQ (reference sequence). The CDR3 extends over 15 amino acids. J gave up 1 base and V 5 bases, and 7 bases lay outside the gene matches. The CDR3 DNA follows: TGTGCCAGCAGCCGTCTCCGGGACAGTAACTATGGCTACACCTTC. Translated: CASSRLRDSNYGYTF.

J is TRBJ1-1 and V is TRBV29-1, with unresolved D. The CDR3 spans 14 residues. V dropped 1 base and J dropped 0 bases, with 9 bases sitting between them. Germline CDR1 reads SQVTM; CDR2 reads ANQGSEA. The DNA for the CDR3 is TGCAGCGTTGAAGTGGCCTGGGTGAACACTGAAGCTTTCTTT. This translates into CSVEVAWVNTEAFF.

V and J are TRBV2 and TRBJ1-6; D might be TRBD1 (5 bases). The V end lost 7 bases, the J end lost 6 bases, and 10 bases lay between the germline ends. The V gene's germline CDR1 is SNHLY and CDR2 FYNNEI. The CDR3 covers 13 residues. The CDR3 region is CASMETANSPLHF. CDR3 in DNA: TGTGCCAGCATGGAGACAGCTAATTCACCCCTCCACTTT.

The V and J genes are TRBV7-2 and TRBJ2-5, with D uncertain. There are 13 residues in the CDR3. Deletions cut 8 bases from V and 5 bases from J, with 15 bases between. Germline CDR1 SGHTA, CDR2 FQGNSA. This chain's CDR3 is CASGKRVGETQYF. The CDR3 nucleotides are TGTGCCAGCGGTAAAAGGGTGGGGGAGACCCAGTACTTC.

This chain uses TRBV30 with TRBJ2-6; D uncertain. Trimming took off 7 bases at V and 3 bases at J, with 19 bases between the two ends. Germline-derived CDR1 and CDR2 are GTSNPN and SVGIG (reference sequence). The length of the CDR3 is 16 residues. CDR3 coding DNA: TGTGCCTCCTTCAAGCAAGGGCACTTTGGGGCCAACGTCCTGACTTTC. The encoded protein is CASFKQGHFGANVLTF.

This chain connects TRBV7-2 to TRBJ2-3; D remains ambiguous. This CDR3 is 15 amino acids long. Germline V CDR1 and CDR2: SGHTA, FQGNSA. V was cut by 4 bases and J by 4 bases, with 15 bases left in between. CDR3 amino acids: CASSSSLNPSDTQYF. The CDR3 nucleotides are TGTGCCAGCAGCTCTAGTCTCAACCCGTCAGATACGCAGTATTTT.

V is TRBV28 and J is TRBJ2-5; possibly TRBD1 for D (6 bases). V was pared by 2 bases and J by 5 bases, with 18 bases between. This CDR3 has 16 amino acids. Germline V gene sequence: CDR1 MDHEN, CDR2 SYDVKM. The chain's CDR3 is CASSLTRGHPRETQYF. DNA of the CDR3: TGTGCCAGCAGTTTAACACGGGGACACCCCCGGGAGACCCAGTACTTC.

The chain is built from TRBV5-1 and TRBJ2-3, with a weak D call TRBD2 (5 bases). Germline V gene lookup returns CDR1 SGHRS and CDR2 YFSETQ. The CDR3 runs 17 residues. V was shortened by 2 bases and J by 5 bases, with 21 bases between the two germline ends. The CDR3, as DNA: TGCGCCAGCAGCTTATTAGCTACGGGGTCCGGTGAAGATACGCAGTATTTT. It specifies CASSLLATGSGEDTQYF. The full variable domain, completed using reference TRBV5-1 and TRBJ2-3, is KAGVTQTPRYLIKTRGQQVTLSCSPISGHRSVSWYQQTPGQGLQFLFEYFSETQRNKGNFPGRFSGRQFSNSRSEMNVSTLELGDSALYLCASSLLATGSGEDTQYFGPGTRLTVL.

This clone was observed a few times. The chain combines TRBV19 with TRBJ1-4, with D uncertain. V was clipped by 4 bases and J by 7 bases, with 10 bases between them. Germline V gene data show CDR1 as LNHDA and CDR2 as SQIVND (reference sequence). The CDR3 length is 13 residues. This CDR3 reads CASSREQLEKLFF. In nucleotides, the CDR3 is TGTGCCAGTAGTAGGGAACAGCTTGAAAAACTGTTTTTT.

The genes are TRBV28 and TRBJ1-5, with 7 positions matching TRBD1. Germline V gene sequence: CDR1 MDHEN, CDR2 SYDVKM. V was clipped by 5 bases and J by 5 bases; unmatched bases: 6. This CDR3 spans 14 amino acids. The CDR3 loop reads CASSTNRGYQPQHF. For the CDR3, the DNA is TGTGCCAGCAGTACGAACAGGGGCTATCAGCCCCAGCATTTT.

This rearrangement joins TRBV30 to TRBJ2-7; TRBD1 matches 9 bases. J was trimmed by 7 bases and V by 5 bases; bases with no gene match: 12. Germline lookup yields CDR1 GTSNPN and CDR2 SVGIG (reference sequence). The CDR3 spans 14 residues. Here the CDR3 DNA reads TGTGCCTGGGAGGCCAACAGGGGGCTGGGGGAGCAGTACTTC. This encodes CAWEANRGLGEQYF.